Sequencing of this T cell receptor beta chain was carried out in a study of CD8 T cells in Susac syndrome. TCR beta from blood CD8+ and CD4+ T cells was sequenced. In the multiple sclerosis control group, patients were treatment-naive and had stable or active relapsing-remitting disease. FACS enriched CD8+ TEMRA cells, while bulk CD8+ and CD4+ were negatively isolated. Trimming removed 5 bases at V and 0 bases at J, with 17 bases between. The germline gives CDR1 MDHEN, CDR2 SYDVKM. This CDR3 is 17 amino acids long. Random hexamers were used to reverse transcribe roughly 0.5 to 1 ug of RNA. Multiplex immunoSEQ PCR targeted 54 Vbeta and 13 Jbeta TCR beta segments. MiXCR, applied by TCRdb to the immunoSEQ multiplex PCR reads, yields one record per CDR3 protein. The table records hundreds of thousands of distinct CDR3 sequences, around 91% of them present only once.

This TCR was sampled from a human donor with multiple sclerosis. The sequencing sample was made of CD8+ T cells from PBMCs. This chain links TRBV28 with TRBJ2-1; no firm D call. CDR3: CASSPTWTQDSYNEQFF. DNA for the CDR3: TGTGCCAGCAGTCCGACCTGGACCCAAGACTCCTACAATGAGCAGTTCTTC. Full variable domain (outside the CDR3, taken from reference TRBV28 and TRBJ2-1): DVKVTQSSRYLVKRTGEKVFLECVQDMDHENMFWYRQDPGLGLRLIYFSYDVKMKEKGDIPEGYSVSREKKERFSLILESASTNQTSMYLCASSPTWTQDSYNEQFFGPGTRLTVL.